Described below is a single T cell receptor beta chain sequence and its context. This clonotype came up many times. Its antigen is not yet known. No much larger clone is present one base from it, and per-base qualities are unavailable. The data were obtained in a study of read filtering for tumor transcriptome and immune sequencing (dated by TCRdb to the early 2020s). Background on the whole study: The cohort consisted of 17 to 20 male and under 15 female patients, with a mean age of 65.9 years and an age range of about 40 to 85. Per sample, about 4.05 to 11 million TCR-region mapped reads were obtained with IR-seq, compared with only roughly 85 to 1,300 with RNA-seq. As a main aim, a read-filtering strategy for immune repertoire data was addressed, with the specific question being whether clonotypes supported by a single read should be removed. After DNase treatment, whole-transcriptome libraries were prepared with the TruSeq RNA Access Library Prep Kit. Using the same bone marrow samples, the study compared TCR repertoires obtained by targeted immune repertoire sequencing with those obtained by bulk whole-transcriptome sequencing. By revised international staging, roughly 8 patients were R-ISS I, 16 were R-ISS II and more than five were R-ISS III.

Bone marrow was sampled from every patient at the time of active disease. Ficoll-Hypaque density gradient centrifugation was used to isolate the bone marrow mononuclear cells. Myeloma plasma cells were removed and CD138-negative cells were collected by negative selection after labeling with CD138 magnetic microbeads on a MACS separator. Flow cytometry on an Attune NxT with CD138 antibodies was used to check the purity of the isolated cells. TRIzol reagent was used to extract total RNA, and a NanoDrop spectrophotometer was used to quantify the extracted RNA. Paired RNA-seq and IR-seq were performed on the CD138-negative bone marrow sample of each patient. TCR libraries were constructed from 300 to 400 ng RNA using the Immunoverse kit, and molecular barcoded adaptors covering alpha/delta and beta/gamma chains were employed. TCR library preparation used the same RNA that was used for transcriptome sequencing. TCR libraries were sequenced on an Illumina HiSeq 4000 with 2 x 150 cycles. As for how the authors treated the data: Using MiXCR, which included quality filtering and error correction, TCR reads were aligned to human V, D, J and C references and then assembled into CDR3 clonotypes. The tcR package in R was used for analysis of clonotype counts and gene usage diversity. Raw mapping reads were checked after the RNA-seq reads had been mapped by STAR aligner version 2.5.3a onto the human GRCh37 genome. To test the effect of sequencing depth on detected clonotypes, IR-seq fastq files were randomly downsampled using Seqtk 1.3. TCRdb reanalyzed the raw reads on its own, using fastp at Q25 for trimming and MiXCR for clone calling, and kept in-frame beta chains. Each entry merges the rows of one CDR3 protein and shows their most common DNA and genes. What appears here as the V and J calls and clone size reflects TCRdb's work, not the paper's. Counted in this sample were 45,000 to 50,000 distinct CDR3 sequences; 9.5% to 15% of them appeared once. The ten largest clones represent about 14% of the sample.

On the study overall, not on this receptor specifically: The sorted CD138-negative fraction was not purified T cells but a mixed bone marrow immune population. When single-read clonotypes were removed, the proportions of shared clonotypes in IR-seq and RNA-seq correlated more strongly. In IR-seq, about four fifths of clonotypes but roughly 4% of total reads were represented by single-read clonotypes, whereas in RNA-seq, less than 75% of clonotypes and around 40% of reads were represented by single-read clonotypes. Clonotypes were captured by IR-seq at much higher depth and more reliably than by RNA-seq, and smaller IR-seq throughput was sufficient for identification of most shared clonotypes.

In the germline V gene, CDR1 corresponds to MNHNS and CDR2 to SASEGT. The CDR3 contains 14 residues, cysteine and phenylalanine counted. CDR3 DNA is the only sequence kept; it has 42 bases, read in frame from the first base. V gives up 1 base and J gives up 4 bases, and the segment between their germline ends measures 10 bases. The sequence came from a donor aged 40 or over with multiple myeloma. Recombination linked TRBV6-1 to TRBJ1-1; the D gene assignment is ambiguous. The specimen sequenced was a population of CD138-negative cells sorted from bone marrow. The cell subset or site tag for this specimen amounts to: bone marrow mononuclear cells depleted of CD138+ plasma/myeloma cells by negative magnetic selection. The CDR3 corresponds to CASSEGRGSTEAFF. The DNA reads TGTGCCAGCAGTGAAGGTCGGGGATCCACTGAAGCTTTCTTT.